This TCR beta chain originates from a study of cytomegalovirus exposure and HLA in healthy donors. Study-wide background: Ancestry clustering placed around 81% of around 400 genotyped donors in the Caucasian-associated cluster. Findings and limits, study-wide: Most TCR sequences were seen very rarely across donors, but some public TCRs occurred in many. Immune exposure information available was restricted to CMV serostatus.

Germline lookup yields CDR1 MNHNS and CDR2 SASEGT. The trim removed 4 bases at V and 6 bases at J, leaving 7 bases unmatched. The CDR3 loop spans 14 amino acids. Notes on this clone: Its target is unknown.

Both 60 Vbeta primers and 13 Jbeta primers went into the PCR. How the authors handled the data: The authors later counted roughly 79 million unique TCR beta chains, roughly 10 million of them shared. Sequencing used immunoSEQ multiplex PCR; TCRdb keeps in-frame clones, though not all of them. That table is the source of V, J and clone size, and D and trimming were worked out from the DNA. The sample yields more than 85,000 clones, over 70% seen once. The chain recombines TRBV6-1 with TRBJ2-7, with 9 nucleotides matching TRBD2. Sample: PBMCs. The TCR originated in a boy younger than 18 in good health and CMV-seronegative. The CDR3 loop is CASSGLAGRVEQYF. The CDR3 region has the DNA TGTGCCAGCAGTGGGCTAGCGGGACGGGTCGAGCAGTACTTC.